This T cell receptor (beta chain) was observed in a study of neurological immune-mediated disorders. Study-level findings and limits: There were no CDR3 amino acid sequences shared by expanded clones across subjects, a result suggesting private repertoires in all groups.

The making of cDNA relied on 5'RACE with 10-nucleotide random UMIs. From 15-18 subjects, every sequencing run obtained over 200 million TCR-beta sequences. From the 5' RACE reads, TCRdb called clonotypes with MiXCR, one entry per CDR3 protein. This sample has some 16,000 distinct CDR3 sequences, with approximately 14% found just once. Trimming removed 6 bases from V and 7 bases from J, with 18 bases in between. The CDR3 sequence is 13 residues long. Germline-derived CDR1 and CDR2 are DFQATT and SNEGSKA (reference sequence). With respect to this clonotype: Its antigen is unknown.

This sequence was found in a man aged 55-75 years with HTLV-1-associated myelopathy (HAM/TSP). V usage is TRBV20-1 and J usage is TRBJ1-2, with D maybe TRBD1 (6 bases). Specimen: PBMCs. CDR3 nucleotides: TGCAGTGCGGCGACAGGTCAGGTCGGTGGCTACACCTTC. Translating gives CSAATGQVGGYTF.